Listed here are 3 T cell receptor beta chains from one sample, sequenced in a study of OX40 agonist ivuxolimab in advanced cancers. Method: immunoSEQ multiplex PCR; TCRdb's copy keeps in-frame clones and lacks some. Of tens of thousands of clones in the sample, approximately 85% were seen once. This material consisted of CD4+ or CD8+ T cells sorted from blood, taken in a trial of the OX40 agonist ivuxolimab. These receptors were collected from an adult with an advanced solid tumor such as melanoma, head and neck, liver or kidney cancer.

This rearrangement joins TRBV19 to TRBJ1-5, with D hard to call. V dropped 5 bases and J dropped 1 base, with 15 bases sitting between them. This CDR3 is 16 amino acids long. From germline, CDR1 is LNHDA and CDR2 SQIVND (reference sequence). The CDR3, as DNA: TGTGCCAGTAGTCCATGGGAGACGGTGAGCAATCAGCCCCAGCATTTT. Amino acid sequence: CASSPWETVSNQPQHF.

This chain joins TRBV11-2 and TRBJ2-1; the D call may be TRBD1 or TRBD2 (5 bases each). Between the trimmed V and J ends, which lost 5 bases and 7 bases, there was a span of 9 bases. CDR3 length: 12 residues. Per germline, CDR1 SGHAT and CDR2 FQNNGV. Written as DNA, the CDR3 is TGTGCCAGCAGCGTTTGGGGGAATGAGCAGTTCTTC. Its translation: CASSVWGNEQFF.

The genes are TRBV27 and TRBJ1-2; the match to TRBD1 covers 7 bases. The junction had 7 bases not matched to a gene; V was cut back by 3 bases and J by 6 bases. The CDR3 consists of 14 residues. Germline CDR1 is MNHEY and CDR2 is SMNVEV (reference sequence). CDR3 in amino acids: CASSFHGQANGYTF. The CDR3 DNA follows: TGTGCCAGCAGTTTCCATGGACAGGCGAATGGCTACACCTTC.